This TCR beta chain was retrieved from a study of T cells in localized non-small cell lung cancer. To note about this clone: The antigen remains undetermined.

Germline CDR1 SGHRS, CDR2 YFSETQ. V lost 4 bases, J lost 0 bases, and 11 bases lay in between. The CDR3 length is 15 residues. Overall study findings and caveats: Uninvolved adjacent lung showed peak T cell clonality, exceeding tumor. There was an association of higher blood T cell density with longer overall survival. A single tumor region was sequenced, leaving heterogeneity possible.

Profiling relied on immunoSEQ multiplex PCR, and the TCRdb table lists in-frame clones only, not all of them. The table lists approximately 3,100 clones, approximately 32% of them singletons. The chain links TRBV5-1 to TRBJ1-3; weak D call: TRBD1 (6 bases). The sequenced sample was lung tumor tissue, obtained before any cancer treatment. The source of this sequence is a man aged 40 to 69 with stage III lung adenocarcinoma. Here the CDR3 DNA reads TGCGCCAGCAGCCCGGACAGACCCTCTGGAAACACCATATATTTT. Translating gives CASSPDRPSGNTIYF.